The clone carrying this T cell receptor (beta chain) has a single count. The V end was cut by 5 bases, the J end by 9 bases, with 20 bases between. The CDR3 has 15 residues. Germline lookup yields CDR1 SSHAT and CDR2 FNYEAQ (reference sequence). Sequenced by immunoSEQ multiplex PCR; TCRdb stores in-frame clones only, minus some. The sample carries 60,000 to 85,000 clones, approximately 90% recorded once. These data originate in a study of T cell changes during pregnancy in multiple sclerosis. The sequence derives from a female donor with multiple sclerosis, enrolled in a pregnancy study. The specimen comprised peripheral blood, sampled in the second trimester of pregnancy. The chain joins TRBV7-7 to TRBJ2-1; weak D call: TRBD2 (7 bases). The CDR3 loop is CASSLYPGGGGEQFF. The CDR3 nucleotides are TGTGCCAGCAGCCTGTATCCGGGAGGAGGGGGTGAGCAGTTCTTC.